The 11 T cell receptor beta chains listed next were all sequenced from one sample in a study of response to subunit inactivated influenza vaccine. Each CDR3 protein is one row after TCRdb ran MiXCR on the RT-PCR reads. The table records 550,000 to 800,000 distinct CDR3 sequences, 14% of them present only once. Sequencing used PBMCs from blood, obtained approximately 15 days before vaccination. These receptors were collected from a middle-aged man who received an inactivated influenza vaccine.

The V call is TRBV18, the J call TRBJ2-2, with D maybe TRBD1 (6 bases). The CDR3 totals 17 residues. Germline CDR1 reads KGHSH; CDR2 reads LQKENI. Between the trimmed V and J ends, which lost 1 base and 1 base, there was a span of 13 bases. As DNA, the CDR3 is TGTGCCAGCTCACCACGTGTCGGACAGAGGAACACCGGGGAGCTGTTTTTT. Amino acid sequence: CASSPRVGQRNTGELFF.

V and J are TRBV10-3 and TRBJ2-7; possible D gene TRBD1, 5 bases. Trimming shortened V by 7 bases and J by 2 bases, and 12 bases separated the two germline ends. CDR1 ENHRY and CDR2 SYGVKD come from the germline V gene. This CDR3 is built from 13 residues. The CDR3 sequence is CAIKGADAYEQYF. CDR3 DNA: TGTGCCATCAAAGGGGCAGACGCCTACGAGCAGTACTTC.

This clonotype was seen only a few times. V is TRBV11-2 and J is TRBJ1-3; possible D gene TRBD1, 6 bases. The germline gives CDR1 SGHAT, CDR2 FQNNGV. This CDR3 contains 16 residues. V dropped 6 bases and J dropped 1 base, with 16 bases sitting between them. CDR3 DNA: TGTGCCAGCAGGCGACAGGCCCACTATTCTGGAAACACCATATATTTT. Its protein is CASRRQAHYSGNTIYF.

This clonotype appeared a few times. The chain uses TRBV9 and TRBJ2-1; 11 bases are a match to TRBD2. The CDR3 has 16 amino acids. CDR1 is SGDLS and CDR2 is YYNGEE in the germline V gene. With V trimmed by 2 bases and J by 5 bases, 6 bases remained unmatched. CDR3: CASSVRLAGTNNEQFF. In DNA, the CDR3 is TGTGCCAGCAGCGTCCGACTAGCGGGGACCAACAATGAGCAGTTCTTC.

This clonotype was seen at least ten times. The rearrangement uses TRBV29-1 and TRBJ2-2; TRBD1 agrees at 8 bases. The CDR3 sequence is 15 residues long. V shed 0 bases, J shed 3 bases, and the junction held 3 bases outside the gene matches. CDR1 is SQVTM and CDR2 is ANQGSEA in the germline V gene. The CDR3 DNA follows: TGCAGCGTTGAAGACAGGGGGCAGGACACCGGGGAGCTGTTTTTT. Its protein is CSVEDRGQDTGELFF.

The J gene is TRBJ2-6, the V gene TRBV19; maybe TRBD1 (6 bases). This CDR3 has 16 residues. Germline CDR1 LNHDA, CDR2 SQIVND (reference sequence). Trimming left V 5 bases short and J 0 bases short, with 11 bases between. CDR3 coding DNA: TGTGCCAGTAGTCGCAGGGACAACTCTGGGGCCAACGTCCTGACTTTC. Residues: CASSRRDNSGANVLTF.

This clonotype was recorded a few times. CDR3 sequence (DNA): TGTGCCATCAGTGTGGCTAGCGGGGGAAGCACAGATACGCAGTATTTT. Its protein is CAISVASGGSTDTQYF. The chain joins TRBV10-3 to TRBJ2-3, with 10 bases aligning to TRBD2. Germline V gene sequence: CDR1 ENHRY, CDR2 SYGVKD. The CDR3 totals 16 residues. With V trimmed by 4 bases and J by 0 bases, 4 bases remained unmatched.

A few counts support this clonotype. This rearrangement joins TRBV12-3 or TRBV12-4 to TRBJ1-2, with unresolved D. V was cut by 2 bases and J by 5 bases, with 15 bases left in between. The CDR3 consists of 15 residues. The CDR3 DNA reads as TGTGCCAGCAGTTTACTCCCGGACGGTGCGTATGGCTACACCTTC. It yields the protein CASSLLPDGAYGYTF.

This clonotype was seen repeatedly, ten times or more. The chain has TRBV5-1 and TRBJ2-3; weak D call: TRBD2 (6 bases). Germline CDR1 and CDR2: SGHRS and YFSETQ. Trimming left V 4 bases short and J 1 base short, with 10 bases between. The CDR3 totals 14 residues. The CDR3 region is CASSISGGTDTQYF. The CDR3 nucleotides read TGCGCCAGCAGCATCTCGGGGGGCACAGATACGCAGTATTTT.

This clonotype was seen a handful of times. This rearrangement joins TRBV7-9 to TRBJ1-5; D remains unclear. The CDR3 has 12 residues. Germline V gives CDR1 SEHNR, CDR2 FQNEAQ (reference sequence). V gave up 0 bases and J gave up 6 bases, with 3 bases separating them. Written as DNA, the CDR3 is TGTGCCAGCAGCTTAGCGACTCAGCCCCAGCATTTT. Translation gives CASSLATQPQHF.

This clonotype was counted at least ten times. The rearrangement joins TRBV5-1 to TRBJ2-7; 12 positions agree with TRBD1. Germline V gives CDR1 SGHRS, CDR2 YFSETQ. CDR3 length: 15 amino acids. With 4 bases clipped from V and 5 bases from J, the junction kept 7 bases outside the gene matches. DNA of the CDR3: TGCGCCAGCAGCGCCGGGACAGGGGGCATAGACGAGCAGTACTTC. Protein product: CASSAGTGGIDEQYF.